This is a list of T cell receptor beta chains from one sample in a study of Graves' ophthalmopathy and Graves' hyperthyroidism. TCRdb processed the multiplex PCR reads anew with MiXCR; each CDR3 protein has one entry. There are about 700,000 distinct CDR3 sequences in the sample; about two fifths occur only once, and about 3.3% lies in the top ten. Sequencing was carried out using peripheral blood. These receptors were taken from an adult man with Graves' ophthalmopathy. Each CDR3 is given with its conserved first and last residue. A D gene is named only where the DNA matches it firmly. Not every row has a clone size; where given, it reads once, few, many or a size class.

DNA: TGTGCCAGCGCTCCCGACACTAACTATGGCTACACCTTC
CDR3: CASAPDTNYGYTF
J: TRBJ1-2
size: .
D: .
V: TRBV7-9

DNA: TGCGCCAGCAGCCAAAGAGGGACAGGGACCTACGAGCAGTACTTC
CDR3: CASSQRGTGTYEQYF
J: TRBJ2-7
size: .
D: TRBD1
V: TRBV4-1

DNA: TGTGCCAGCAGCTTACCGGGCACCGGGGAGCTGTTTTTT
CDR3: CASSLPGTGELFF
J: TRBJ2-2
size: many
D: .
V: TRBV7-8

DNA: TGTGCCAGCAGCTCGCCGGACAGGACTTTTTACGAGCAGTACTTC
CDR3: CASSSPDRTFYEQYF
J: TRBJ2-7
size: .
D: TRBD1
V: TRBV7-1

DNA: TGTGCCTGGAGGGGGACAGGGAGGGGCACTGAAGCTTTCTTT
CDR3: CAWRGTGRGTEAFF
J: TRBJ1-1
size: .
D: TRBD1
V: TRBV25-1

DNA: TGCAGTGCTAGGACTAGCGGGGACGAGCAGTACTTC
CDR3: CSARTSGDEQYF
J: TRBJ2-7
size: few
D: TRBD2
V: TRBV20-1

DNA: TGTGCCAGCAGCTACCTAGAGTTCCAAGAGACCCAGTACTTC
CDR3: CASSYLEFQETQYF
J: TRBJ2-5
size: many
D: .
V: TRBV2

DNA: TGTGCCAGCAGCGCCCCGGACAGAAACACCTACGAGCAGTACTTC
CDR3: CASSAPDRNTYEQYF
J: TRBJ2-7
size: .
D: .
V: TRBV5-1

DNA: TGTGCCAGCATAGACAGGGGGCGGGAGACCCAGTACTTC
CDR3: CASIDRGRETQYF
J: TRBJ2-5
size: few
D: TRBD1
V: TRBV12-3/TRBV12-4

DNA: TGTGCCAGCAGCTTAGCCAGCGCCCCCGGGGAGACCCAGTACTTC
CDR3: CASSLASAPGETQYF
J: TRBJ2-5
size: .
D: .
V: TRBV7-7

DNA: TGTGCCATCAGTGAGTCGGGGAACAGCGAGCAGTACTTC
CDR3: CAISESGNSEQYF
J: TRBJ2-7
size: .
D: .
V: TRBV10-3

DNA: TGTGCCAGCTCCCCCGGGCCGCCGGACTCCTACGAGCAGTACTTC
CDR3: CASSPGPPDSYEQYF
J: TRBJ2-7
size: .
D: .
V: TRBV6-5

DNA: TGTGCCAGCAGCCTAGGGACCGCCGAAGTCCTGACTTTC
CDR3: CASSLGTAEVLTF
J: TRBJ2-6
size: many
D: .
V: TRBV7-2

DNA: TGTGCCAGCAACCAAAACAGCGGATCCTACGAGCAGTACTTC
CDR3: CASNQNSGSYEQYF
J: TRBJ2-7
size: many
D: .
V: TRBV25-1

DNA: TGTGCCAGCAGCTTAGAGAGTAGGCAAGAGACCCAGTACTTC
CDR3: CASSLESRQETQYF
J: TRBJ2-5
size: .
D: .
V: TRBV7-6

DNA: TGTGCCAGCAGTTACGCGACTCCAGGGGTCTCTGGGGCCAACGTCCTGACTTTC
CDR3: CASSYATPGVSGANVLTF
J: TRBJ2-6
size: once
D: .
V: TRBV6-2/TRBV6-3

DNA: TGCAGCTTAAGCGACCAAGAGACCCAGTACTTC
CDR3: CSLSDQETQYF
J: TRBJ2-5
size: .
D: .
V: TRBV29-1

DNA: TGTGCCAGCAGCTTTACAAGGGCCAACGTCCTGACTTTC
CDR3: CASSFTRANVLTF
J: TRBJ2-6
size: many
D: .
V: TRBV5-8

DNA: TGTGCCAGCAGTTACGGCGGCGGGGAGCTGTTTTTT
CDR3: CASSYGGGELFF
J: TRBJ2-2
size: many
D: .
V: TRBV6-6

DNA: TGTGCCAGCAGCGCATCCCCCGGGACGCCAGACTATGGCTACACCTTC
CDR3: CASSASPGTPDYGYTF
J: TRBJ1-2
size: many
D: .
V: TRBV9

DNA: TGTGCCACCAGTGATTTCAAGGGGGCGATTAAAGAGGCCCAGTACTTC
CDR3: CATSDFKGAIKEAQYF
J: TRBJ2-5
size: .
D: TRBD1
V: TRBV24-1

DNA: TGTGCTAGCAGCTTACTCAGGGCTGGAGCTAACTATGGCTACACCTTC
CDR3: CASSLLRAGANYGYTF
J: TRBJ1-2
size: many
D: .
V: TRBV7-7

DNA: TGTGCCAGCAGCCCCCGGGACAGCCCATGGGCTTTCTTT
CDR3: CASSPRDSPWAFF
J: TRBJ1-1
size: .
D: TRBD1
V: TRBV7-9

DNA: TGTGCCAGCAGCGGCCGGGGGAACTATGGCTACACCTTC
CDR3: CASSGRGNYGYTF
J: TRBJ1-2
size: .
D: .
V: TRBV9

DNA: TGCGCCAGCAGCTTGGGACAGTTCCTCGCGGAGACCCAGTACTTC
CDR3: CASSLGQFLAETQYF
J: TRBJ2-5
size: few
D: .
V: TRBV5-1

DNA: TGTGCCAGCAGCGCACAGGACAGTAATGAAAAACTGTTTTTT
CDR3: CASSAQDSNEKLFF
J: TRBJ1-4
size: .
D: .
V: TRBV7-9